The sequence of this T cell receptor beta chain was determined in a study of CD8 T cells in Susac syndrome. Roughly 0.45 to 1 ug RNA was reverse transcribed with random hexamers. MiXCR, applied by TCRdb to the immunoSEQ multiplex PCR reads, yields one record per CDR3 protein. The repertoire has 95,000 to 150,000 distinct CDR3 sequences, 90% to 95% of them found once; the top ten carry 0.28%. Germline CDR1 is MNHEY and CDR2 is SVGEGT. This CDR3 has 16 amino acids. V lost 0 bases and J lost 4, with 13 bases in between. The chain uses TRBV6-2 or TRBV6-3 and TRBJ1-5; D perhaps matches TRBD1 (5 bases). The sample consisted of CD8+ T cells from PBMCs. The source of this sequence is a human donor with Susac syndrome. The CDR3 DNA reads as TGTGCCAGCAGTTACTCTGGGCAGGGCGAAAATCAGCCCCAGCATTTT. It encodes CASSYSGQGENQPQHF.